Shown below are 27 T cell receptor beta chains from a single sample sequenced in a study of CD8+ T cells in alopecia areata. Treatment here: oral pan-JAK inhibitor, 5-10 mg twice daily. Once RNA had been extracted, it was reverse transcribed into cDNA to act as the sequencing template. Libraries were prepared by immunoSEQ multiplex PCR; TCRdb keeps only in-frame clonotypes and omits some of them. The sample lists about 270,000 clones, about three fifths seen once, with around 0.84% in the top ten. The source material was CD4+ T cells sorted from blood, sampled at approximately week 51, from a patient treated with tofacitinib. The receptors were gathered from a human donor with alopecia areata.

J is TRBJ2-5 and V is TRBV13; 9 bases line up with TRBD1. V was clipped by 5 bases and J by 5 bases; unmatched bases: 9. The germline gives CDR1 PRHDT, CDR2 FYEKMQ (reference sequence). The CDR3 sequence is 15 residues long. CDR3 DNA: TGTGCCAGCAGCCACCGAACAGGGGGCGATGAGACCCAGTACTTC. This translates into CASSHRTGGDETQYF.

V gene TRBV10-3 combines with J gene TRBJ2-7; 10 bases are shared with TRBD2. CDR3 size: 13 residues. Germline CDR1 ENHRY, CDR2 SYGVKD. V shed 11 bases, J shed 4 bases, and the junction held 8 bases outside the gene matches. CDR3 in amino acids: CALGASGGYEQYF. CDR3 nucleotides: TGTGCCTTAGGAGCTAGCGGGGGTTACGAGCAGTACTTC.

Only one count was recorded for this clone. V usage is TRBV30 and J usage is TRBJ1-3, with D unclear. Trimming stripped 1 base from V and 6 bases from J, with 13 bases between. The germline V gene has CDR1 GTSNPN and CDR2 SVGIG (reference sequence). This CDR3 has 14 amino acids. CDR3 sequence: CAWSGGIQSNTIYF. The DNA of the CDR3 is TGTGCCTGGAGTGGCGGAATCCAGTCAAACACCATATATTTT.

The chain joins TRBV2 to TRBJ1-1; D gene unclear. Per the germline V gene, CDR1 is SNHLY and CDR2 is FYNNEI. CDR3 length equals 11 residues. V gave up 2 bases and J gave up 10 bases, with 8 bases separating them. The CDR3 region is CASSELGGAFF. The CDR3 DNA reads TGTGCCAGCAGTGAATTGGGAGGAGCTTTCTTT.

The chain has TRBV27 and TRBJ1-2; tentatively, D is TRBD1 (6 bases). The length of the CDR3 is 16 residues. The germline V gene encodes CDR1 MNHEY and CDR2 SMNVEV (reference sequence). V shed 6 bases and J shed 1 base, with 18 bases lying between them. The CDR3 DNA follows: TGTGCCAGCAGCTCCTCAAGAGGGGGTGTTAACTATGGCTACACCTTC. As protein: CASSSSRGGVNYGYTF.

In regard to this clone: Other DNA variants within this sample encode the same CDR3. The chain carries TRBV30 and TRBJ1-4; the match to TRBD1 covers 7 bases. V trimming: 5 bases; J trimming: 11 bases; junction bases outside the gene matches: 5. Looked up from germline, CDR1 is GTSNPN and CDR2 is SVGIG (reference sequence). The CDR3 has 11 amino acids. CDR3 DNA sequence: TGTGCCTGGTCCCAAGGGGGCAAACTGTTTTTT. It specifies CAWSQGGKLFF.

The chain combines TRBV29-1 with TRBJ2-5, with 7 bases identical to TRBD2. CDR3 length equals 13 residues. V lost 6 bases to trimming and J lost 2 bases; unmatched junction nucleotides: 6. The germline V gene has CDR1 SQVTM and CDR2 ANQGSEA. CDR3: CSVRAGVQETQYF. The DNA of the CDR3 is TGCAGCGTGCGCGCGGGAGTTCAAGAGACCCAGTACTTC.

The rearrangement joins TRBV19 to TRBJ2-2; TRBD2 matches 8 bases. The ends lost 7 bases at V and 6 bases at J; junction bases unmatched: 10. Germline V gene data show CDR1 as LNHDA and CDR2 as SQIVND (reference sequence). The CDR3 totals 15 residues. The CDR3 is CASIPPGRDAGELFF. In nucleotides, the CDR3 is TGTGCCAGTATCCCACCCGGGAGGGACGCCGGGGAGCTGTTTTTT.

CDR3 protein: CASSQPGAEKLFF. Here the CDR3 DNA reads TGTGCCAGCAGCCAGCCCGGGGCTGAAAAACTGTTTTTT. The V call is TRBV4-2, the J call TRBJ1-4; a weak D match, TRBD1 (5 bases). The germline CDR1 and CDR2 sequences are LGHNA and YNFKEQ. The CDR3 runs to 13 residues. The ends were cut back, 3 bases at V and 7 bases at J, with 9 bases in the middle.

The rearrangement joins TRBV30 to TRBJ2-3; a possible D gene is TRBD2 (6 bases). In germline, CDR1 is GTSNPN, CDR2 SVGIG (reference sequence). The CDR3 is 16 residues long. Between the trimmed V and J ends, which lost 2 bases and 2 bases, there was a span of 17 bases. CDR3: CAWSPGLRGTTDTQYF. Here the CDR3 DNA reads TGTGCCTGGAGTCCGGGACTCAGAGGGACCACAGATACGCAGTATTTT.

The chain employs TRBV29-1 and TRBJ2-7; the D gene is possibly TRBD2 (7 bases). Germline CDR1 is SQVTM and CDR2 is ANQGSEA. This CDR3 has 12 amino acids. V dropped 7 bases and J dropped 0 bases, with 10 bases sitting between them. This CDR3 reads CSGGGHSYEQYF. Here the CDR3 DNA reads TGCAGCGGGGGGGGACACTCCTACGAGCAGTACTTC.

This chain uses TRBV6-5 with TRBJ2-1; 8 bases are a match to TRBD2. V lost 6 bases, J lost 9 bases, and 13 bases stayed unmatched. CDR3 size: 15 residues. Germline-derived CDR1 and CDR2 are MNHEY and SVGAGI. CDR3 region: CASSRPPGGDFEQFF. DNA of the CDR3: TGTGCCAGCAGCCGACCCCCGGGGGGGGATTTTGAGCAGTTCTTC.

This chain connects TRBV4-1 to TRBJ1-3; unclear D gene. The CDR3 is made up of 15 amino acids. Trimming stripped 3 bases from V and 0 bases from J, with 9 bases between. Germline CDR1 MGHRA, CDR2 YSYEKL. The CDR3 loop reads CASSQEDHSGNTIYF. CDR3 DNA: TGCGCCAGCAGCCAGGAGGACCACTCTGGAAACACCATATATTTT.

On this clone itself: This sample includes further DNA sequences coding for the same CDR3. This chain connects TRBV5-1 to TRBJ1-5; no clear D gene. CDR3 length: 13 amino acids. Germline assignment: CDR1 SGHRS and CDR2 YFSETQ. The V gene lost 0 bases and the J gene lost 1 base, with 2 bases spanning the gap. As DNA, the CDR3 is TGCGCCAGCAGCTTGGGGAGCAATCAGCCCCAGCATTTT. Protein: CASSLGSNQPQHF.

The V call is TRBV30, the J call TRBJ1-2; D unresolved. The CDR3 is 14 residues long. Deletions cut 0 bases from V and 5 bases from J, with 13 bases between. CDR1 is GTSNPN, CDR2 SVGIG, per germline (reference sequence). In DNA form, the CDR3 reads TGTGCCTGGAGTGTACGCCAATACGGGTATGGCTACACCTTC. It codes for CAWSVRQYGYGYTF. The variable domain in full, with the rest retrieved from reference TRBV30 and TRBJ1-2, is SQTIHQWPATLVQPVGSPLSLECTVEGTSNPNLYWYRQAAGRGLQLLFYSVGIGQISSEVPQNLSASRPQDRQFILSSKKLLLSDSGFYLCAWSVRQYGYGYTFGSGTRLTVV.

Only a few counts were recorded for this clone. The chain joins TRBV30 to TRBJ2-5; 7 bases fit TRBD2. The ends lost 7 bases at V and 2 bases at J; junction bases unmatched: 1. The CDR3 contains 11 residues. Germline V gives CDR1 GTSNPN, CDR2 SVGIG (reference sequence). CDR3 protein: CALGLQETQYF. In nucleotides, the CDR3 is TGTGCCTTGGGACTACAAGAGACCCAGTACTTC. Combining the CDR3 with reference TRBV30 and TRBJ2-5 gives the whole variable domain SQTIHQWPATLVQPVGSPLSLECTVEGTSNPNLYWYRQAAGRGLQLLFYSVGIGQISSEVPQNLSASRPQDRQFILSSKKLLLSDSGFYLCALGLQETQYFGPGTRLLVL.

The chain is built from TRBV30 and TRBJ1-2; a possible D gene is TRBD1 (6 bases). The CDR3 has 13 residues. Germline lookup yields CDR1 GTSNPN and CDR2 SVGIG (reference sequence). Trimming shortened V by 1 base and J by 4 bases, and 10 bases separated the two germline ends. The CDR3 here is CAWSATGAYGYTF. Here the CDR3 DNA reads TGTGCCTGGAGTGCCACGGGGGCCTATGGCTACACCTTC.

The rearrangement uses TRBV30 and TRBJ2-3, with no clear D. V was pared by 4 bases and J by 2 bases, with 7 bases between. CDR3 length: 12 amino acids. Germline loops: CDR1 GTSNPN, CDR2 SVGIG (reference sequence). DNA for the CDR3: TGTGCCTGGACCCACAACACAGATACGCAGTATTTT. Its translation is CAWTHNTDTQYF.

This chain links TRBV4-2 with TRBJ2-7; TRBD2 is a possible D gene (5 bases). Germline lookup yields CDR1 LGHNA and CDR2 YNFKEQ. The ends were cut back, 5 bases at V and 4 bases at J, with 12 bases in the middle. The CDR3 is made up of 13 amino acids. Here the CDR3 reads CASSYLTGYEQYF. Here the CDR3 DNA reads TGTGCCAGCAGCTACCTTACGGGGTACGAGCAGTACTTC.

In this sample, this clone turned up a few times. The genes are TRBV7-3 and TRBJ2-1; 7 nucleotides align to TRBD2. The length of the CDR3 is 17 residues. CDR1 and CDR2 from the germline V gene are SGHTA and FQGTGA. Trimming removed 5 bases from V and 1 base from J; junction bases left unmatched: 11. CDR3 sequence: CASSPHLRGDSYNEQFF. CDR3 DNA: TGTGCCAGCAGCCCCCATCTACGGGGGGATTCCTACAATGAGCAGTTCTTC.

With respect to this clone: Other DNA sequences of this sample code for an identical CDR3. This chain uses TRBV30 with TRBJ1-4; D unclear. The germline V gene has CDR1 GTSNPN and CDR2 SVGIG (reference sequence). The CDR3 loop spans 11 amino acids. Deletions cut 0 bases from V and 8 bases from J, with 4 bases between. CDR3 nucleotide sequence: TGTGCCTGGAGTGTAAGGGAAAAACTGTTTTTT. As protein: CAWSVREKLFF.

V gene TRBV12-5 combines with J gene TRBJ2-7, with D tentatively TRBD1 or TRBD2 (5 bases each). Germline CDR1 is LGHNT and CDR2 is FRNRAP. This CDR3 comprises 15 residues. The ends were cut back, 5 bases at V and 3 bases at J, with 17 bases in the middle. CDR3 bases: TGTGCTAGTGGTATATCGGGACGGAAAAGCTACGAGCAGTACTTC. Its translation: CASGISGRKSYEQYF.

The chain joins TRBV7-9 to TRBJ1-5, with TRBD1 matching over 8 bases. V lost 1 base to trimming and J lost 2 bases; unmatched junction nucleotides: 4. This CDR3 region has 16 residues. The V gene's germline CDR1 is SEHNR and CDR2 FQNEAQ (reference sequence). In DNA, the CDR3 is TGTGCCAGCAGCTTAGGGCAGGGGGCCGGCAATCAGCCCCAGCATTTT. Translation gives CASSLGQGAGNQPQHF.

The gene calls are TRBV7-2 and TRBJ1-1; no clear D. V dropped 1 base and J dropped 5 bases, with 14 bases sitting between them. Germline CDR1 and CDR2: SGHTA and FQGNSA. This CDR3 comprises 15 residues. CDR3 DNA sequence: TGTGCCAGCAGCTTAGATGTGTTACCGGGGACTGAAGCTTTCTTT. It encodes CASSLDVLPGTEAFF.

This clone occurred once. The genes are TRBV6-5 and TRBJ2-2; D may be TRBD2 (5 bases). Trimming took off 6 bases at V and 4 bases at J, with 12 bases between the two ends. CDR3 length equals 14 residues. From germline, CDR1 is MNHEY and CDR2 SVGAGI. The CDR3 DNA follows: TGTGCCAGCAGCCGGGGTTGGGGCACCGGGGAGCTGTTTTTT. Protein product: CASSRGWGTGELFF.

This clone occurred a few times. The rearrangement links TRBV6-6 to TRBJ2-5; D uncertain. This CDR3 contains 12 residues. V lost 6 bases and J 5 bases, leaving 10 bases between the germline ends. The germline gives CDR1 MNHNY, CDR2 SVGAGI (reference sequence). The CDR3 protein is CASSPVRETQYF. The CDR3 nucleotides read TGTGCCAGCAGCCCAGTTAGGGAGACCCAGTACTTC.

The chain carries TRBV15 and TRBJ2-5, with D perhaps TRBD2 (6 bases). Germline-derived CDR1 and CDR2 are LNHNV and YYDKDF (reference sequence). V lost 6 bases to trimming and J lost 3 bases, with 11 bases between them. The CDR3 consists of 13 residues. CDR3 in amino acids: CATRAGTEETQYF. The DNA for the CDR3 is TGTGCCACCAGGGCCGGGACTGAAGAGACCCAGTACTTC.